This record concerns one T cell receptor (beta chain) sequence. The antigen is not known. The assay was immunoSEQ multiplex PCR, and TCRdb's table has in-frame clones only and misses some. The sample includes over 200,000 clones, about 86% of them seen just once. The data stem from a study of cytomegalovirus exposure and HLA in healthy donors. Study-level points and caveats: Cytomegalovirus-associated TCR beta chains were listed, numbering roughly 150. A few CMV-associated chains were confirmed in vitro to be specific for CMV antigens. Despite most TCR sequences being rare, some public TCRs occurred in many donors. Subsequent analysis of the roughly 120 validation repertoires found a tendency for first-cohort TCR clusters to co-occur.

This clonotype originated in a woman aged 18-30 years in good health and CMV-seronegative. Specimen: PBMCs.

For the CDR3, the DNA is TGTGCCAGCAGTTCAGGGGGAGATGGAAACACCATATATTTT. It yields the protein CASSSGGDGNTIYF. The chain joins TRBV6-5 to TRBJ1-3; 7 bases map to TRBD1. Germline CDR1 and CDR2: MNHEY and SVGAGI. CDR3 length equals 14 residues. Trimming at V came to 4 bases and at J to 3 bases, leaving 3 bases not matched to a gene.